These T cell receptor beta chains were read from a single sample in a study of regulatory T cells in long-lasting Graves disease. TCRdb re-called the multiplex PCR reads through MiXCR, storing one row per CDR3 protein. There are under 500,000 distinct CDR3 sequences in the sample; about a fifth occur only once, and 7% to 9.5% lies in the top ten. The source material was peripheral blood mononuclear cells (PBMCs), sampled when the disease was refractory, from a patient treated with antithyroid drugs. The receptors here all came from a female donor with Graves disease. The CDR3 runs from the conserved cysteine through the conserved F or W. Fields, in order: D gene, J gene, V gene, clone size, CDR3 DNA, CDR3 protein. D genes are given only for firm matches. Clone size is not always given. Where it is, it says once, few, many or a class for expanded clones.

NA,TRBJ1-1,TRBV12-3/TRBV12-4,many,TGTGCCAGCAGCTTATCCGGGGGCGCGTTGAACACTGAAGCTTTCTTT,CASSLSGGALNTEAFF
TRBD2,TRBJ2-3,TRBV30,once,TGTGCCTGGACAGGTGGACTAGCGGCCACAGATACGCAGTATTTT,CAWTGGLAATDTQYF
TRBD2,TRBJ2-5,TRBV7-9,few,TGTGCCAGCAGCTTAGCGGGGACTAGCGGGAAAGTCTGGGAGACCCAGTACTTC,CASSLAGTSGKVWETQYF
TRBD2,TRBJ2-7,TRBV29-1,many,TGCAGTGGACTAGCGGGAGGGGACGAGCAGTACTTC,CSGLAGGDEQYF
TRBD2,TRBJ2-7,TRBV20-1,few,TGCAGTGCTCAGTCCGGGACTAGCACCTACGAGCAGTACTTC,CSAQSGTSTYEQYF
NA,TRBJ2-7,TRBV6-1,NA,TGTGCCAGCTCACCGGCGGGGACCAGCTACGAGCAGTACTTC,CASSPAGTSYEQYF
TRBD2,TRBJ2-1,TRBV11-2,NA,TGTGCCAGCAGCTTGGGCGGGAGTGTAGGGAGTGAGCAGTTCTTC,CASSLGGSVGSEQFF
TRBD1,TRBJ1-5,TRBV6-1,NA,TGTGCCAGCAGCCTTACCGGGACAGGTTATCAGCCCCAGCATTTT,CASSLTGTGYQPQHF
NA,TRBJ2-1,TRBV7-3,NA,TGTGCCAGCAGCTTAAAGCGACCGGAGGGGGACAATGAGCAGTTCTTC,CASSLKRPEGDNEQFF
TRBD2,TRBJ2-7,TRBV18,NA,TGTGCCAGCTCATCGACTAGCGGGCGCGAGCAGTACTTC,CASSSTSGREQYF
NA,TRBJ2-3,TRBV7-2,NA,TGTGCCAGCAGCTTATTCGGTGGTACAGATACGCAGTATTTT,CASSLFGGTDTQYF
TRBD1,TRBJ1-1,TRBV3-1,many,TGTGCCAGCAGCCAACCGGGACAGCCCCACACTGAAGCTTTCTTT,CASSQPGQPHTEAFF
NA,TRBJ1-1,TRBV28,many,TGTGCCAGCACCATAGCCGGCACTGAAGCTTTCTTT,CASTIAGTEAFF
TRBD1,TRBJ1-6,TRBV2,many,TGTGCCAGCAGCCAAGGACAGGGGACACCCCTCCACTTT,CASSQGQGTPLHF
NA,TRBJ1-1,TRBV6-2/TRBV6-3,NA,TGTGCCAGCAGCTTAAGATGGACAGATAACACTGAAGCTTTCTTT,CASSLRWTDNTEAFF
NA,TRBJ2-7,TRBV2,many,TGTGCCAGCAGTGAACCCGGGGGAGGTCGGCCCGAGCAGTACTTC,CASSEPGGGRPEQYF
NA,TRBJ1-1,TRBV19,NA,TGTGCCAGTAGGAGAGGACAGTGGACTGAAGCTTTCTTT,CASRRGQWTEAFF
NA,TRBJ2-1,TRBV5-1,NA,TGCGCCAGCAGCCTTAAAGGACCCTCAAGTGAGCAGTTCTTC,CASSLKGPSSEQFF
NA,TRBJ2-5,TRBV7-3,many,TGTGCCAGCAGCTCTGACTGGGGGGAGACCCAGTACTTC,CASSSDWGETQYF
NA,TRBJ1-5,TRBV20-1,NA,TGCAGTGCTAGATCTGGGGAGGGCTATCAGCCCCAGCATTTT,CSARSGEGYQPQHF
TRBD2,TRBJ2-5,TRBV7-7,many,TGTGCTAGCAGCTTAGCAGCGGGAGGAGGGGAGACCCAGTACTTC,CASSLAAGGGETQYF
NA,TRBJ1-6,TRBV5-4,NA,TGTGCCAGCAGCGTGGTGGGACGGCGAAATTCACCCCTCCACTTT,CASSVVGRRNSPLHF
NA,TRBJ1-2,TRBV6-1,NA,TGTGCCGCTAGGGACTTATCGCGTGGCTGCACCTTC,CAARDLSRGCTF
TRBD1,TRBJ1-2,TRBV4-2,NA,TGTGCCAGCAGCCAAGAGGACAGGGGCTATGGCTACACCTTC,CASSQEDRGYGYTF
NA,TRBJ1-1,TRBV15,NA,TGTGCCACCAGCAGAGATTTGGGATGGATGAACACTGAAGCTTTCTTT,CATSRDLGWMNTEAFF
NA,TRBJ1-6,TRBV27,many,TGTGCCAGCAGTTCGAGGGGCGTAAATAATTCACCCCTCCACTTT,CASSSRGVNNSPLHF
NA,TRBJ1-6,TRBV12-3/TRBV12-4,few,TGTGCCAGCAGAGCTACAGGGCCCCATTCACCCCTCCACTTT,CASRATGPHSPLHF
NA,TRBJ2-1,TRBV15,NA,TGTGCCACCAGCATGGATACGGGGCAAGTCAATGAGCAGTTCTTC,CATSMDTGQVNEQFF